Following are 3 T cell receptor beta chains from one sample sequenced in a study of blood T cell repertoires in COVID-19. Using immunoSEQ multiplex PCR, the repertoire was profiled, and TCRdb retains in-frame clones only, with some absent. The sample records 140,000 to 150,000 clones, 82% being singletons. The sample comprised peripheral blood. The receptors were sampled from a human donor with acute or convalescent COVID-19. The donor label of this sample is uncertain.

The chain employs TRBV9 and TRBJ1-2; D is undetermined. The germline CDR1 and CDR2 sequences are SGDLS and YYNGEE. Trimming took off 4 bases at V and 0 bases at J, with 7 bases between the two ends. The length of the CDR3 is 13 residues. This CDR3 is CASSPDSNYGYTF. In nucleotides, the CDR3 is TGTGCCAGCAGCCCTGACTCTAACTATGGCTACACCTTC.

The CDR3 region is CATSLSRGTGELFF. The CDR3 bases are TGTGCCACCAGCTTATCGAGGGGGACCGGGGAGCTGTTTTTT. The chain employs TRBV15 and TRBJ2-2; tentative D call: TRBD1 (6 bases). This CDR3 spans 14 amino acids. The V and J ends lost 5 bases and 5 bases respectively, with 12 bases between them. Germline lookup yields CDR1 LNHNV and CDR2 YYDKDF (reference sequence). The full variable domain, with the rest looked up from reference TRBV15 and TRBJ2-2, is DAMVIQNPRYQVTQFGKPVTLSCSQTLNHNVMYWYQQKSSQAPKLLFHYYDKDFNNEADTPDNFQSRRPNTSFCFLDIRSPGLGDTAMYLCATSLSRGTGELFFGEGSRLTVL.

DNA for the CDR3: TGTGCCAGCAGTGATTTTCAGGCGGGGGGCTACGAGCAGTACTTC. Translated, it gives CASSDFQAGGYEQYF. The chain couples TRBV25-1 to TRBJ2-7; 8 bases map to TRBD2. The CDR3 is 15 residues long. Germline V gives CDR1 MGHDK, CDR2 SYGVNS. Unmatched junction bases numbered 7, after V lost 3 bases and J lost 3 bases.